This TCR beta chain was profiled in a study of response to subunit inactivated influenza vaccine. TCRdb analysed the RT-PCR reads with MiXCR anew, one entry per CDR3 protein. This repertoire shows a few hundred thousand distinct CDR3 sequences, about a fifth found once; its top ten account for 10% to 13%. CDR1 is MDHEN and CDR2 is SYDVKM in the germline V gene. This CDR3 region has 17 residues. The J segment lost 4 bases and the V segment lost 4 bases, leaving 13 bases of the junction unmatched. The clonotype comes from a man aged 45 to 70 who received an inactivated influenza vaccine. Sequencing used PBMCs from blood, obtained 21 months after vaccination. The rearrangement uses TRBV28 and TRBJ2-7; 10 bases map to TRBD2. The CDR3 region is CASSYPALAGGIYEQYF. The CDR3 DNA sequence: TGTGCCAGCAGTTACCCCGCTTTAGCGGGAGGAATATACGAGCAGTACTTC.